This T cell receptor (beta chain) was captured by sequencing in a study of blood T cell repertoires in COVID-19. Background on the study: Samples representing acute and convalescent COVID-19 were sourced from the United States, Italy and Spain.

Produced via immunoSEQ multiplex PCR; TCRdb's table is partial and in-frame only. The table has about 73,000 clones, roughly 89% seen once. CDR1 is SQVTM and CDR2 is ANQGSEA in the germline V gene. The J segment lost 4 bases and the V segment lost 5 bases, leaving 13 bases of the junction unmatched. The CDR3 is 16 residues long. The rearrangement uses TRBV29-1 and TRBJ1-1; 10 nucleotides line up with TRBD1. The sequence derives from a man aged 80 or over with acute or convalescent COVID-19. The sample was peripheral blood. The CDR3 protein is CSVHHRDRGVGTEAFF. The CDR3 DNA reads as TGCAGCGTTCATCACCGGGACAGGGGAGTAGGCACTGAAGCTTTCTTT.